What follows is one T cell receptor beta chain and its context. Its antigen is as yet unknown. The record originates from a study of cytomegalovirus exposure and HLA in healthy donors. On the study more broadly: Genetic ancestry analysis placed approximately 79% of the approximately 390 donors that were genotyped in the Caucasian-associated cluster. Findings and limits, study-wide: The study recorded more than 150 TCR beta chains that were cytomegalovirus-associated. The majority of TCR sequences were rare, yet some public TCRs appeared in many donors.

Each of the donors was a healthy bone marrow donor. Trimming cost V 6 bases and J 7 bases, with 10 bases left between them. Germline V gene data show CDR1 as MDHEN and CDR2 as SYDVKM. The CDR3 is 11 residues long. With 60 Vbeta and 13 Jbeta primers, the PCR was carried out. Sequencing was performed with immunoSEQ multiplex PCR; in TCRdb, only in-frame clones are kept and a portion is missing. This table holds about 140,000 clones, roughly 75% found once. Material for sequencing was PBMCs. This rearrangement joins TRBV28 to TRBJ2-7; D might be TRBD1 (5 bases). This TCR came from a young man in good health and CMV-seronegative. The CDR3 sequence is CASSLRQEQYF. Written as DNA, the CDR3 is TGTGCCAGCAGCCTCCGACAGGAGCAGTACTTC.